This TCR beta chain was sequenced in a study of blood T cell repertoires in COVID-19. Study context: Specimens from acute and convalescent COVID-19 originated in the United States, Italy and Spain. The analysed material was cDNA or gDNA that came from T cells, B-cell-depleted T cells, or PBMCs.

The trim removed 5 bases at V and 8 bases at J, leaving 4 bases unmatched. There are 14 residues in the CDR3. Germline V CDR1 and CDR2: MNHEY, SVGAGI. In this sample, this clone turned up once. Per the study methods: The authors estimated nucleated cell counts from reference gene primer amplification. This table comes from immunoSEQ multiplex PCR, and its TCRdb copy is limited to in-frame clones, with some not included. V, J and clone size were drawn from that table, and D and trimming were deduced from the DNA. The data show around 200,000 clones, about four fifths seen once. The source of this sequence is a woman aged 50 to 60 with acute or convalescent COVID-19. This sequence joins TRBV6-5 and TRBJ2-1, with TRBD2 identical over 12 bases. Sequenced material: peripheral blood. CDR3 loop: CASSRLAGVDEQFF. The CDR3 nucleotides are TGTGCCAGCAGTCGACTAGCGGGAGTTGATGAGCAGTTCTTC.